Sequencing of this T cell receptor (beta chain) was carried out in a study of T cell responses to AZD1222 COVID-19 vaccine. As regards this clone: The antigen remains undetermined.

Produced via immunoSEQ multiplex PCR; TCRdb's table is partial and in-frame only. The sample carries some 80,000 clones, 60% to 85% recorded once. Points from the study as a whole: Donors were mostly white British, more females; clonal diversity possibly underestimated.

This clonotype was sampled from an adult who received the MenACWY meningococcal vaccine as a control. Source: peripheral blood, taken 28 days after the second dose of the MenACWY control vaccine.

The CDR3 sequence: CASSLGVGTGLNTEAFF. CDR3 DNA sequence: TGTGCCAGCAGCTTAGGAGTGGGGACAGGCTTGAACACTGAAGCTTTCTTT. This chain uses TRBV7-9 with TRBJ1-1, with 8 bases lining up with TRBD1. V shed 1 base, J shed 0 bases, and the junction held 7 bases outside the gene matches. The CDR3 contains 17 residues. CDR1 and CDR2 (germline): SEHNR, FQNEAQ (reference sequence).